This T cell receptor (beta chain) was recovered during a study of blood T cell repertoires in COVID-19. At the level of the study: T cells, B-cell-depleted T cells, or PBMCs supplied cDNA or gDNA.

This table comes from immunoSEQ multiplex PCR, and its TCRdb copy is limited to in-frame clones, with some not included. The sample comprises around 200,000 clones, 88% of which are singletons, and just over 2.5% rests with the top ten. The V gene's germline CDR1 is KGHSH and CDR2 LQKENI. The CDR3 has 13 residues. V shed 3 bases and J 10 bases; nucleotides not matched to a gene: 2. Sequenced sample: PBMCs or T cells enriched from blood (not recorded which). This chain links TRBV18 with TRBJ2-6, with TRBD1 matching 8 bases. This sequence was found in a woman aged 25 to 45 who had recovered from COVID-19. The CDR3 DNA reads TGTGCCAGCTCACCGACAGGGGAAAACGTCCTGACTTTC. Amino acids: CASSPTGENVLTF.